This T cell receptor (beta chain) came from a study of vaccination and CD4 T cells after COVID-19. Documented treatment: roughly 10-day PBMC culture with coronavirus spike peptide pools or control peptides (ViraFEST assay). The V end was cut by 3 bases, the J end by 4 bases, with 17 bases between. This CDR3 is built from 15 residues. Per the germline V gene, CDR1 is DFQATT and CDR2 is SNEGSKA (reference sequence). The assay that was used to sequence DNA from cultured CD4+ T cells was the Oncomine TCR Beta short-read assay. TCRdb itself ran the PCR reads through MiXCR, one entry per CDR3 protein. The table shows around 15,000 distinct CDR3 sequences, with about 40% occurring only once. Worth noting for this clonotype: Its antigen is still unknown.

This sequence was found in a human donor who had recovered from COVID-19. Here the sequenced sample was CD4+ T cells from blood, cultured in vitro, taken after SARS-CoV-2 vaccination. This chain links TRBV20-1 with TRBJ2-3; D tentatively reads TRBD1 or TRBD2 (5 bases each). CDR3 protein: CSARGVDEGADTQYF. DNA of the CDR3: TGCAGTGCTAGGGGGGTCGACGAGGGCGCAGATACGCAGTATTTT.